Listed below are T cell receptor beta chains from one sample, sequenced in a study of human versus mouse CDR3 diversity and MHC coevolution. Assay used: immunoSEQ multiplex PCR; TCRdb lists only in-frame clones, some missing. The sample records 50,000 to 70,000 clones, 94% being singletons. The specimen was naive CD4+ T cells from blood. These TCRs come from a person in their sixties or seventies in good health. Both conserved end residues are part of each CDR3. A D gene is named only where the DNA matches it firmly. Size is stated for part of the rows, as once, few or many counts, or as a class when the clone is expanded.

j_call d_call v_call clone_size cdr3_nt cdr3_aa
TRBJ2-7 TRBD2 TRBV19 NA TGTGCCAGTAGTAAGGCTAGCGGGGACGAGCAGTACTTC CASSKASGDEQYF
TRBJ2-2 TRBD2 TRBV9 NA TGTGCCAGCAGCGTAGTTCCCGGGAGGGACACCGGGGAGCTGTTTTTT CASSVVPGRDTGELFF
TRBJ1-4 TRBD1 TRBV19 NA TGTGCCAGTAGTATAAACCCCGGGACAGGGGAAAGGGAAAAACTGTTTTTT CASSINPGTGEREKLFF
TRBJ2-2 TRBD2 TRBV7-7 NA TGTGCCAGCAGCCGCCTAGCGGGGGGAGCCCCCGGGGAGCTGTTTTTT CASSRLAGGAPGELFF
TRBJ2-7 TRBD1 TRBV2 NA TGTGCCAGCAAAGACGGACAGGGGTTTCCCGAGCAGTACTTC CASKDGQGFPEQYF
TRBJ1-1 TRBD1 TRBV2 once TGTGCCAGCAGCCAGGGGGAGAACACTGAAGCTTTCTTT CASSQGENTEAFF
TRBJ2-5 NA TRBV5-1 NA TGCGCCAGCAGCTTGGCCGAGGAGGTAGAGACCCAGTACTTC CASSLAEEVETQYF
TRBJ2-1 TRBD2 TRBV15 NA TGTGCCACCAGCAGGACTAGCGGGAGTGTGGACTACAATGAGCAGTTCTTC CATSRTSGSVDYNEQFF
TRBJ2-3 TRBD2 TRBV5-6 NA TGTGCCAGCAGCCTGGGACTAGCGGGTGTAGGTACGCAGTATTTT CASSLGLAGVGTQYF
TRBJ2-7 TRBD2 TRBV5-1 NA TGCGCCAGCAGCTTGGATGGCGGGGGCGAGCAGTACTTC CASSLDGGGEQYF
TRBJ2-5 NA TRBV18 NA TGTGCCAGCTCACCACTCCTGGGGCCTCAAGAGACCCAGTACTTC CASSPLLGPQETQYF
TRBJ2-7 TRBD2 TRBV6-1 few TGTGCCAGCAGTGAGCAGGGACTAGTGAGCTCCTACGAGCAGTACTTC CASSEQGLVSSYEQYF
TRBJ1-1 NA TRBV27 NA TGTGCCAGCAGACGACAGGATAACACTGAAGCTTTCTTT CASRRQDNTEAFF
TRBJ2-1 NA TRBV2 NA TGTGCCAGCACCCCGGACAGCCTCTACAATGAGCAGTTCTTC CASTPDSLYNEQFF
TRBJ1-1 TRBD1 TRBV5-1 NA TGCGCCAGCAGCTTGGCAGGGGGCAACACTGAAGCTTTCTTT CASSLAGGNTEAFF
TRBJ2-7 NA TRBV19 few TGTGCCAGTAGTACCAGGCCTCGGACCTACGAGCAGTACTTC CASSTRPRTYEQYF
TRBJ2-5 NA TRBV5-1 once TGCGCCAGCAGCGCGCGAGATCGGGAGACCCAGTACTTC CASSARDRETQYF
TRBJ2-1 TRBD2 TRBV9 NA TGTGCCAGCAGCGAGAGCCCCACTAGCGGGACTCGGAATGAGCAGTTCTTC CASSESPTSGTRNEQFF
TRBJ2-1 TRBD2 TRBV10-1 NA TGCGCCACGTCGGGACTAGCGGGAGGTGAGCAGTTCTTC CATSGLAGGEQFF
TRBJ2-7 NA TRBV6-5 NA TGTGCCAGCAGCCGAACAGGGATCGAGCAGTACTTC CASSRTGIEQYF
TRBJ2-7 TRBD2 TRBV5-1 NA TGCGCCAGCAGCTTGGAAGGGACTAGCGGGCCCGGCGGGTACGAGCAGTACTTC CASSLEGTSGPGGYEQYF
TRBJ2-3 NA TRBV5-6 NA TGTGCCAGCAGCCCCGACGGGGACACAGATACGCAGTATTTT CASSPDGDTDTQYF
TRBJ2-6 TRBD2 TRBV30 NA TGTGCCTGGAGTCCGACTAGCGGCACTTACTCTGGGGCCAACGTCCTGACTTTC CAWSPTSGTYSGANVLTF
TRBJ2-1 NA TRBV11-2 NA TGTGCCAGCAGCTTAGGGGGCGGCCCTCGGAATGAGCAGTTCTTC CASSLGGGPRNEQFF
TRBJ2-3 TRBD2 TRBV7-3 once TGTGCCAGCAGCTTAAGAGCTAGCGGGAAAAACACAGATACGCAGTATTTT CASSLRASGKNTDTQYF
TRBJ2-3 TRBD1 TRBV5-1 NA TGCGCCAGCACCCGACAGGGAGTCACAGATACGCAGTATTTT CASTRQGVTDTQYF
TRBJ2-5 TRBD2 TRBV5-1 NA TGCGCCAGCGGGAGCGGGAGGTTGGGTCAAGAGACCCAGTACTTC CASGSGRLGQETQYF
TRBJ2-3 NA TRBV9 NA TGTGCCAGCAGCGTATTGGGCAGTTCCCCCACAGATACGCAGTATTTT CASSVLGSSPTDTQYF
TRBJ2-5 TRBD1 TRBV28 NA TGTGCCAGCAGTTCGGGGGACAGGGGGTGGGAGACCCAGTACTTC CASSSGDRGWETQYF
TRBJ2-2 TRBD1 TRBV18 NA TGTGCCAGCAGCGACAGGGGGGACACCGGGGAGCTGTTTTTT CASSDRGDTGELFF
TRBJ2-7 NA TRBV11-2 NA TGTGCCAGCAGCTTAGATAGGGGTCTCTCCTACGAGCAGTACTTC CASSLDRGLSYEQYF
TRBJ2-1 TRBD2 TRBV7-2 NA TGTGCCAGCAGCTTATTCCCCGTGCTAGCGGGGGACAATGAGCAGTTCTTC CASSLFPVLAGDNEQFF
TRBJ2-5 TRBD1 TRBV30 NA TGTGCCTGCCCCGCCGGGACAGGGGGTTTTTCTGAGACCCAGTACTTC CACPAGTGGFSETQYF
TRBJ2-3 TRBD2 TRBV11-2 NA TGTGCCAGCAGCTCACTAGCGGGAGGGCCCACAGATACGCAGTATTTT CASSSLAGGPTDTQYF
TRBJ1-2 NA TRBV25-1 NA TGTGCCAGCAGTTCGGACACCTTAGCTAACTATGGCTACACCTTC CASSSDTLANYGYTF
TRBJ2-7 NA TRBV18 NA TGTGCCAGCTCCGAGGCGCTGAGCTACGAGCAGTACTTC CASSEALSYEQYF
TRBJ1-1 NA TRBV7-9 NA TGTGCCAGCAGCCCCAGGGCCATCAGGAACACTGAAGCTTTCTTT CASSPRAIRNTEAFF
TRBJ2-7 TRBD1 TRBV27 NA TGTGCCAGCAGTTTGACGACAGGGACCGCCTACGAGCAGTACTTC CASSLTTGTAYEQYF
TRBJ1-2 NA TRBV19 NA TGTGCCAGTAGTACCCCCCAGGAAGGTGATGGCTACACCTTC CASSTPQEGDGYTF
TRBJ2-7 TRBD2 TRBV6-6 NA TGTGCCAGCAGTTACTCCCCGGGAGGTCTGTCCTACGAGCAGTACTTC CASSYSPGGLSYEQYF
TRBJ2-1 NA TRBV21-1 NA TGTGCCAGCAGAAGGGGGCCTTTGGGCCACAATGAGCAGTTCTTC CASRRGPLGHNEQFF
TRBJ2-5 NA TRBV5-5 NA TGTGCCAGCAGCAGACAGGTGAAAGAGACCCAGTACTTC CASSRQVKETQYF
TRBJ1-2 NA TRBV27 NA TGTGCCAGCAGTTTCAGGGGCTATGGCTACACCTTC CASSFRGYGYTF
TRBJ2-1 TRBD2 TRBV2 NA TGTGCCAGCAGTGCTCTAGCGGACGGTGGTAATGAGCAGTTCTTC CASSALADGGNEQFF
TRBJ2-1 NA TRBV7-3 NA TGTGCCAGCGCAGCGGTAAATGAGCAGTTCTTC CASAAVNEQFF
TRBJ2-3 TRBD1 TRBV7-9 NA TGTGCCAGCAGCTTAAGGCAGGGGGCCACGGATACGCAGTATTTT CASSLRQGATDTQYF
TRBJ1-6 NA TRBV7-9 NA TGTGCCAGCAGCTTAGGAGGGCGGACCAATTCACCCCTCCACTTT CASSLGGRTNSPLHF
TRBJ2-2 NA TRBV7-3 once TGTGCCAGCGCGGGGAACACCGGGGAGCTGTTTTTT CASAGNTGELFF
TRBJ1-2 NA TRBV13 NA TGTGCCAGCAGCCCCAGGGGATCGGCTGGCTACACCTTC CASSPRGSAGYTF
TRBJ2-7 NA TRBV5-1 NA TGCGCCAGCAGCTTGACTGGAAAAGGGGCTGACAGCTCCTACGAGCAGTACTTC CASSLTGKGADSSYEQYF
TRBJ2-7 TRBD1 TRBV6-5 once TGTGCCAGCAGTACGGACAGGGATTTCTCCTACGAGCAGTACTTC CASSTDRDFSYEQYF
TRBJ1-2 NA TRBV7-3 once TGTGCCAGCAGCTTGGGCACCAACTATGGCTACACCTTC CASSLGTNYGYTF
TRBJ1-5 TRBD1 TRBV7-2 NA TGTGCCAGCAGCCCCAATCCAGGGGGCGCGGGCAATCAGCCCCAGCATTTT CASSPNPGGAGNQPQHF
TRBJ2-2 NA TRBV11-2 NA TGTGCCAGCAGCTTAGCGAGGACGAACACCGGGGAGCTGTTTTTT CASSLARTNTGELFF
TRBJ1-1 NA TRBV20-1 NA TGCAGTGTTTCCGGGGGATCTGAAGCTTTCTTT CSVSGGSEAFF
TRBJ2-5 NA TRBV11-3 NA TGTGCCAGCAGCTTAGAAGAGGTGACCCAGTACTTC CASSLEEVTQYF
TRBJ2-4 NA TRBV19 NA TGTGCCAGTAGTAATCTGCAGGGGAACGTAAACATTCAGTACTTC CASSNLQGNVNIQYF
TRBJ2-1 NA TRBV19 NA TGTGCCAGTAGCCCCCTCTGGAGCGCCGATGAGCAGTTCTTC CASSPLWSADEQFF